The next 11 T cell receptor beta chains were all read from a single sample in a study of glioma-infiltrating T cells after dendritic cell vaccination. This table comes from immunoSEQ multiplex PCR, and its TCRdb copy is limited to in-frame clones, with some not included. Among under 40,000 clones listed, 85% to 95% were seen once. The sample here was blood, taken before dendritic cell vaccination. The receptors derive from a human donor with glioblastoma.

The gene calls are TRBV10-1 and TRBJ2-7; tentative D call: TRBD2 (5 bases). With 7 bases removed from V and 0 bases from J, the gap between germline ends came to 16 bases. CDR1 is WNHNN and CDR2 is SYGVQD in the germline V gene (reference sequence). This CDR3 contains 15 residues. The CDR3 sequence is CASTCLDFSSYEQYF. DNA for the CDR3: TGCGCCAGCACCTGCTTGGACTTTAGCTCCTACGAGCAGTACTTC.

V gene TRBV30 combines with J gene TRBJ1-4; D might be TRBD1 (5 bases). The length of the CDR3 is 14 residues. Trimming left V 1 base short and J 8 bases short, with 14 bases between. The V gene's germline CDR1 is GTSNPN and CDR2 SVGIG (reference sequence). The CDR3 sequence is CAWSERGIVEKLFF. In DNA, the CDR3 is TGTGCCTGGAGTGAACGGGGGATAGTAGAAAAACTGTTTTTT.

The rearrangement uses TRBV4-1 and TRBJ2-1; a weak D match, TRBD2 (5 bases). This CDR3 has 18 amino acids. CDR1 is MGHRA, CDR2 YSYEKL, per germline. Trimming stripped 0 bases from V and 2 bases from J, with 17 bases between. The CDR3, as DNA: TGCGCCAGCAGCCAAGAACGGAGGTATTGGAGCCCCTACAATGAGCAGTTCTTC. Its protein product is CASSQERRYWSPYNEQFF.

The gene calls are TRBV19 and TRBJ2-1; D possibly corresponds to TRBD2 (6 bases). Germline V gives CDR1 LNHDA, CDR2 SQIVND (reference sequence). The CDR3 sequence is 13 residues long. Trimming left V 4 bases short and J 4 bases short, with 8 bases between. CDR3 sequence: CASSSGEYNEQFF. The CDR3 coding sequence is TGTGCCAGTAGTAGCGGGGAATACAATGAGCAGTTCTTC.

This chain connects TRBV29-1 to TRBJ1-5; unclear D gene. The ends were cut back, 4 bases at V and 3 bases at J, with 10 bases in the middle. The CDR3 runs to 13 residues. The germline gives CDR1 SQVTM, CDR2 ANQGSEA. CDR3 amino acids: CSVVGSPNQPQHF. The CDR3 bases are TGCAGCGTTGTGGGCTCTCCCAATCAGCCCCAGCATTTT.

The rearrangement joins TRBV12-5 to TRBJ2-7; 12 bases fit TRBD1. The CDR3 consists of 17 residues. J gave up 5 bases and V 0 bases, and 8 bases lay outside the gene matches. Looked up from germline, CDR1 is LGHNT and CDR2 is FRNRAP. In nucleotides, the CDR3 is TGTGCTAGTGGTTTGGTACTGACGGGACAGGGGGCCCACGAGCAGTACTTC. Translated, it gives CASGLVLTGQGAHEQYF.

This chain uses TRBV7-2 with TRBJ2-7; 9 nucleotides agree with TRBD1. With V trimmed by 0 bases and J by 9 bases, 3 bases remained unmatched. Germline V gene lookup returns CDR1 SGHTA and CDR2 FQGNSA. This CDR3 is built from 13 residues. DNA of the CDR3: TGTGCCAGCAGCTTAGCGACAGGGGGGCCGCAGTACTTC. This translates into CASSLATGGPQYF. The whole variable domain, filled in from reference TRBV7-2 and TRBJ2-7, reads GAGVSQSPSNKVTEKGKDVELRCDPISGHTALYWYRQSLGQGLEFLIYFQGNSAPDKSGLPSDRFSAERTGGSVSTLTIQRTQQEDSAVYLCASSLATGGPQYFGPGTRLTVT.

This chain uses TRBV18 with TRBJ2-3, with 10 nucleotides matching TRBD1. CDR1 KGHSH and CDR2 LQKENI come from the germline V gene. The CDR3 covers 15 residues. V dropped 0 bases and J dropped 6; count of bases not matched to a gene: 3. Written as DNA, the CDR3 is TGTGCCAGCTCACCACCGACAGGGGGCGAGGATACGCAGTATTTT. This encodes CASSPPTGGEDTQYF.

The genes are TRBV15 and TRBJ2-1; perhaps TRBD2 as D (6 bases). CDR1 and CDR2 from the germline V gene are LNHNV and YYDKDF (reference sequence). The V end lost 4 bases, the J end lost 2 bases, and 12 bases lay between the germline ends. The CDR3 consists of 15 residues. CDR3 amino acids: CATSTTSLAYNEQFF. CDR3 DNA: TGTGCCACCAGCACGACTAGTCTAGCCTACAATGAGCAGTTCTTC. The variable domain in full, with the rest retrieved from reference TRBV15 and TRBJ2-1, is DAMVIQNPRYQVTQFGKPVTLSCSQTLNHNVMYWYQQKSSQAPKLLFHYYDKDFNNEADTPDNFQSRRPNTSFCFLDIRSPGLGDTAMYLCATSTTSLAYNEQFFGPGTRLTVL.

This sequence joins TRBV5-1 and TRBJ2-1; TRBD1 is a possible D gene (6 bases). The CDR3 length is 12 residues. Germline V gene sequence: CDR1 SGHRS, CDR2 YFSETQ. Trimming shortened V by 2 bases and J by 6 bases, and 6 bases separated the two germline ends. CDR3 sequence (DNA): TGCGCCAGCAGCTTCAGGGGCAATGAGCAGTTCTTC. Its translation is CASSFRGNEQFF.

This clone has only a few counts. The CDR3 DNA sequence: TGTGCTAGTGGTTTGGGACAATGGTCCTCGGAGACCCAGTACTTC. It encodes CASGLGQWSSETQYF. J is TRBJ2-5 and V is TRBV12-5; unclear D gene. CDR3 size: 15 residues. The V end lost 1 base, the J end lost 5 bases, and 14 bases lay between the germline ends. CDR1 and CDR2 from the germline V gene are LGHNT and FRNRAP.